This section outlines one TCR beta chain sequence together with its context. Its target is unknown. This entry comes from a study of shared clonotypes between healthy human individuals. The study's findings and limits: Among a handful of donors, about 5% of naive CD4 clonotypes were found in common. A reduction in generation probabilities was seen for non-shared clonotypes relative to those shared by all four donors.

Negatively enriched CD4+ T cells were divided by CD45RA into naive and memory. The V gene's germline CDR1 is LNHDA and CDR2 SQIVND (reference sequence). CDR3 length: 14 amino acids. Trimming stripped 5 bases from V and 4 bases from J, with 15 bases between. The authors distributed each subset's genomic DNA evenly over several immunoSEQ plates. TCRdb keeps only in-frame clones here, not all; method: immunoSEQ multiplex PCR. Counted here are some 1.5 million clones, around 97% occurring once; the ten biggest clones make up about 1.2%. V and J are TRBV19 and TRBJ2-7, with D possibly matching TRBD2 (6 bases). Sequenced sample: naive CD4+ T cells sorted from blood. Subset reported: CD45RA+ positively selected. This receptor was obtained from a man aged 25 to 40 in good health. The CDR3 region is CASSLTGLGYEQYF. DNA of the CDR3: TGTGCCAGTAGTTTAACGGGACTGGGGTACGAGCAGTACTTC.